Shown below are 9 T cell receptor beta chains from a single sample sequenced in a study of shared clonotypes between healthy human individuals. The method was immunoSEQ multiplex PCR; TCRdb's version includes in-frame clones alone and lacks a portion of them. The sample carries approximately 2.4 million clones, 90% to 96% recorded once. Material: naive CD4+ T cells sorted from blood. The subset denotes: CD45RA+ positively selected. The receptors were gathered from a young man in good health.

A single count supports this clone. V usage is TRBV7-3 and J usage is TRBJ2-6; tentatively, D is TRBD2 (6 bases). The germline gives CDR1 SGHTA, CDR2 FQGTGA. The CDR3 loop spans 18 amino acids. Deletions cut 4 bases from V and 0 bases from J, with 16 bases between. The CDR3 is CASSYSTHGSSGANVLTF. The CDR3 nucleotides read TGTGCCAGCAGCTACAGTACTCACGGGAGCTCTGGGGCCAACGTCCTGACTTTC.

The V gene is TRBV18, the J gene TRBJ2-2; a possible D gene is TRBD1 (5 bases). Germline-derived CDR1 and CDR2 are KGHSH and LQKENI. With 6 bases removed from V and 1 base from J, the gap between germline ends came to 18 bases. There are 17 residues in the CDR3. CDR3 sequence (DNA): TGTGCCAGCTCGCTGGAGATGCCGACAGTGAACACCGGGGAGCTGTTTTTT. Residues: CASSLEMPTVNTGELFF.

The chain employs TRBV7-2 and TRBJ2-5, with TRBD2 identical over 9 bases. J was trimmed by 1 base and V by 4 bases; bases with no gene match: 7. There are 16 residues in the CDR3. Looked up from germline, CDR1 is SGHTA and CDR2 is FQGNSA. The CDR3 loop reads CASSSTAGGGQETQYF. CDR3 nucleotide sequence: TGTGCCAGCAGCTCCACAGCGGGAGGAGGCCAAGAGACCCAGTACTTC.

J is TRBJ1-1 and V is TRBV28; tentatively, D is TRBD1 (6 bases). CDR1 is MDHEN and CDR2 is SYDVKM in the germline V gene. Trimming took off 5 bases at V and 11 bases at J, with 12 bases between the two ends. CDR3 length: 11 amino acids. Here the CDR3 DNA reads TGTGCCAGCAGTCTACAGGGTGGGGCTTTCTTT. Encoded protein: CASSLQGGAFF.

The V gene is TRBV4-1, the J gene TRBJ1-2, with a tentative D call TRBD1 (5 bases). Trimming removed 1 base at V and 4 bases at J, with 13 bases between. The CDR3 has 15 amino acids. Germline CDR1 reads MGHRA; CDR2 reads YSYEKL. CDR3 loop: CASSQVGGLSYGYTF. CDR3 nucleotides: TGCGCCAGCAGCCAAGTCGGGGGTCTGAGCTATGGCTACACCTTC.

V usage is TRBV9 and J usage is TRBJ1-1; D is ambiguous. V gave up 0 bases and J gave up 0 bases, with 12 bases separating them. This CDR3 has 16 residues. Germline V gene data show CDR1 as SGDLS and CDR2 as YYNGEE. The CDR3 protein is CASSVDAGRVNTEAFF. The CDR3 bases are TGTGCCAGCAGCGTAGATGCGGGCCGGGTGAACACTGAAGCTTTCTTT.

The gene calls are TRBV10-3 and TRBJ2-7; 8 bases fit TRBD1. The CDR3 consists of 15 residues. The trim removed 0 bases at V and 2 bases at J, leaving 3 bases unmatched. Germline-derived CDR1 and CDR2 are ENHRY and SYGVKD. The CDR3 DNA sequence: TGTGCCATCAGTGAGTCGGGACAGGCCACCTACGAGCAGTACTTC. It specifies CAISESGQATYEQYF.

The chain carries TRBV30 and TRBJ1-1; TRBD1 agrees at 7 bases. The CDR3 consists of 11 residues. The trim removed 4 bases at V and 7 bases at J, leaving 3 bases unmatched. Germline V gene lookup returns CDR1 GTSNPN and CDR2 SVGIG (reference sequence). CDR3 sequence reads: CAWNRGFEAFF. For the CDR3, the DNA is TGTGCCTGGAACAGGGGTTTTGAAGCTTTCTTT.

The chain has TRBV2 and TRBJ1-6, with 7 bases aligning to TRBD1. The CDR3 spans 13 residues. The ends lost 6 bases at V and 6 bases at J; junction bases unmatched: 2. The germline gives CDR1 SNHLY, CDR2 FYNNEI. The CDR3 region has the DNA TGTGCCAGCAGCGGACAGGCTAATTCACCCCTCCACTTT. It is translated as CASSGQANSPLHF.